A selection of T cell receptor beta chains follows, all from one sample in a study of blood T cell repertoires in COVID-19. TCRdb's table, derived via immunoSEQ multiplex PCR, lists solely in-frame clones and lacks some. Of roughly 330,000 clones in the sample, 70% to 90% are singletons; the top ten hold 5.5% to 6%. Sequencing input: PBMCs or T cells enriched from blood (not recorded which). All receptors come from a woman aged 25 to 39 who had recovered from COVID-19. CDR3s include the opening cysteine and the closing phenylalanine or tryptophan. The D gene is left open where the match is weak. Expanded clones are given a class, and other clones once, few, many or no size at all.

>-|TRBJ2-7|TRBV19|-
CASSIDIGTSYEQYF
TGTGCCAGTAGTATAGACATAGGGACTTCCTACGAGCAGTACTTC
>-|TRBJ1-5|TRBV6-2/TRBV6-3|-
CASSSGAGPGPYSNQPQHF
TGTGCCAGCAGTTCTGGAGCCGGGCCAGGGCCGTATAGCAATCAGCCCCAGCATTTT
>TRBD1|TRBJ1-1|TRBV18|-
CASSRGAGGIGTEAFF
TGTGCCAGCTCACGGGGGGCAGGGGGCATCGGCACTGAAGCTTTCTTT
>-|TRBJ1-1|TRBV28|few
CASSFGGGTEAFF
TGTGCCAGCAGTTTTGGGGGGGGCACTGAAGCTTTCTTT
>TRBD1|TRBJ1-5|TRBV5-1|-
CASSWGTEKNQPQHF
TGCGCCAGCAGCTGGGGGACAGAGAAAAATCAGCCCCAGCATTTT
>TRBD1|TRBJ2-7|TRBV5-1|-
CASSGGQQDYEQYF
TGCGCCAGCAGCGGGGGACAGCAAGACTACGAGCAGTACTTC
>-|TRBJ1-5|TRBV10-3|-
CAISDRSAGQPQHF
TGTGCCATCAGTGATCGGTCAGCAGGGCAGCCCCAGCATTTT
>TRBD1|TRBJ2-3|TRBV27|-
CASSSGTGFSDTQYF
TGTGCCAGCAGTTCCGGGACAGGGTTCTCAGATACGCAGTATTTT
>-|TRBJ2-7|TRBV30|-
CAWRARDYEQYF
TGTGCCTGGAGGGCCAGGGACTACGAGCAGTACTTC
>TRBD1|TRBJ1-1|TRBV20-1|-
CSASESAGGLAFF
TGCAGTGCTAGTGAGTCGGCAGGGGGCTTAGCTTTCTTT
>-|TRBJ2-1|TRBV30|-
CASTRQSSYNEQFF
TGTGCCTCGACACGGCAGAGCTCCTACAATGAGCAGTTCTTC
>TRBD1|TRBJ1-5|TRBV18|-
CASSPGTGGNQPQHF
TGTGCCAGCTCACCCGGGACAGGTGGGAATCAGCCCCAGCATTTT
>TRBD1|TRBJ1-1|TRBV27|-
CASSLSRTGGTEAFF
TGTGCCAGCAGTTTATCTAGGACAGGGGGAACTGAAGCTTTCTTT
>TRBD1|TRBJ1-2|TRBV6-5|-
CASSRGTAYGYTF
TGTGCCAGCAGCCGGGGGACAGCCTATGGCTACACCTTC
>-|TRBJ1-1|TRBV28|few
CASSLVVTEAFF
TGTGCCAGCAGTCTAGTAGTGACTGAAGCTTTCTTT
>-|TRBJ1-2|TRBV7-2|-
CASSPREGGATNYGYTF
TGTGCCAGCAGCCCCCGGGAAGGGGGGGCGACTAACTATGGCTACACCTTC
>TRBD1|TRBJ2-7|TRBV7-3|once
CASSVPRSNRGEQYF
TGTGCCAGCAGCGTTCCCCGGTCAAACAGGGGCGAGCAGTACTTC
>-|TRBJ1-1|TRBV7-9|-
CASSLPDTEAFF
TGTGCCAGCAGCTTACCCGACACTGAAGCTTTCTTT
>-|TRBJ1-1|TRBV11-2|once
CASNLYGRAFF
TGTGCCAGCAACCTATACGGTCGGGCTTTCTTT
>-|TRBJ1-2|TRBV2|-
CASSVGLFNYGYTF
TGTGCCAGCAGTGTCGGACTTTTTAACTATGGCTACACCTTC
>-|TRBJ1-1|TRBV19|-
CASSPGRRGDTEAFF
TGTGCCAGTAGTCCCGGCAGGAGGGGAGACACTGAAGCTTTCTTT
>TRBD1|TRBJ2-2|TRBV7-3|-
CASSPEAQGARTGELFF
TGTGCCAGCAGCCCGGAAGCACAGGGGGCCCGCACCGGGGAGCTGTTTTTT
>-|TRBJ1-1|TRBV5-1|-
CASSLVQGWTEAFF
TGCGCCAGCAGCTTGGTTCAGGGCTGGACTGAAGCTTTCTTT
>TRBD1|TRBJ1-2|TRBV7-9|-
CASSSDRGNYGYTF
TGTGCCAGCAGCTCAGACAGGGGGAACTATGGCTACACCTTC
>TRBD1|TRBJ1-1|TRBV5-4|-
CASSPRGQGVTEAFF
TGTGCCAGCAGCCCGAGGGGACAGGGGGTCACTGAAGCTTTCTTT
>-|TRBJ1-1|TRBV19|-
CASSIDGGQGMNTEAFF
TGTGCCAGTAGTATAGACGGGGGGCAGGGGATGAACACTGAAGCTTTCTTT
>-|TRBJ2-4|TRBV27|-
CASRFQGGYIQYF
TGTGCCAGCCGTTTCCAGGGGGGATACATTCAGTACTTC
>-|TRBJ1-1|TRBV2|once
CASSGGPSGAFF
TGTGCCAGCAGTGGCGGCCCCTCGGGAGCTTTCTTT
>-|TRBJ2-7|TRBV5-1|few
CASSLLSHSYEQYF
TGCGCCAGCAGCTTGTTAAGCCACTCCTACGAGCAGTACTTC
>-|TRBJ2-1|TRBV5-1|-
CASSQGSGLSSYNEQFF
TGCGCCAGCAGCCAAGGTAGCGGACTTAGCTCCTACAATGAGCAGTTCTTC
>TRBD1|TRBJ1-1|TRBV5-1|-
CASSIQGDTEAFF
TGCGCCAGCAGCATACAGGGGGACACTGAAGCTTTCTTT
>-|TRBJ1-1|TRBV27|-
CASRHQTGPGLEAFF
TGTGCCAGCAGACACCAAACCGGGCCGGGGTTGGAAGCTTTCTTT
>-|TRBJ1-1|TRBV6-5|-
CASTRGGRVFF
TGTGCCAGCACCCGGGGAGGGCGGGTTTTCTTT